This T cell receptor (beta chain) emerged from a study of spatial heterogeneity in lung cancer (dated by TCRdb to about 2019). About the full investigation: More beta-chain than alpha-chain transcripts were consistently detected, likely reflecting higher beta-chain transcript abundance. In the raw uncorrected reads, each unique combination of TCR and UMI appeared on average more than ten times. In non-small cell lung cancer, the study made a quantitative comparison of TCR alpha and beta repertoires among multiple tumor regions, matched nontumor lung and blood. Nonsynonymous mutation counts, determined by whole-exome sequencing of tumor tissue, were related to features of the TCR repertoire. At surgery, both alpha and beta chains were TCR-sequenced in under 250 tumor regions, about 61 matched nontumor lung samples and some 58 PBMC samples. What the authors observed across the whole study: Confirming at a functional level the hypothesis that regional TCRs recognize regional mutations was considered to require additional single-cell paired TCR alpha and beta sequencing.

Taken with the paper, the label for time point translates to: sample taken at primary tumor resection. Donors were about 70 patients with early-stage, untreated non-small cell lung cancer from the lung TRACERx cohort. Whole RNA extracted from tumor and nontumor lung tissue, or from cryopreserved PBMC samples, was used for TCR sequencing without cell sorting. Only patients for whom sufficient RNA was available from at least two tumor regions were selected for TCR sequencing. A lung pathologist reviewed the tumor and adjacent nontumor lung specimens before the specimens were selected. This clonotype is classified as large (0.1 to 1%). This receptor's antigen is unknown. Base quality data are lacking; no much larger clone is found one base away. At the junction V is shortened by 3 bases and J by 6 bases; bases outside the gene matches: 13. The cysteine opens and the phenylalanine closes a CDR3 of 17 amino acids. Left in the record is the CDR3 DNA by itself, 51 bases read in frame from the first base. The germline V gene (reference sequence) supplies CDR1 SEHNR and CDR2 FQNEAQ.

Receptor libraries were prepared by 5' RACE. The sequencing machine was a NextSeq 500. To allow correction of PCR and sequencing errors, the TCR library protocol tagged every TCR cDNA molecule with a unique molecular identifier. The study's processing was this. TCR identification, UMI-based error correction and CDR3 extraction were performed with Decombinator tools. Expanded TCRs were defined as those above a frequency of 2 per 1,000, corresponding to the top 1% of the tumor frequency distribution. Renyi diversity was computed with the R vegan package after each repertoire had been subsampled 100 times to 5,000 TCRs. CDR3 similarity networks were built from amino acid triplet string-kernel similarity, with CDR3s being connected when pairwise similarity was above 0.82. Using fastp at Q25 and MiXCR, TCRdb reprocessed the public reads and kept productive beta chains. Rows matching on CDR3 protein sequence are summarized as one entry with the most common DNA and genes. TCRdb, rather than the study authors, made the V and J calls. The sample table lists some 3,300 distinct CDR3 sequences, 9.8% of them with a count of one. In total, the top ten clones hold over 25% of the sample.

This receptor chain uses TRBV7-9 and TRBJ1-5; 8 central nucleotides agree with TRBD1. The clonotype originates from a male donor with early-stage non-small cell lung cancer. Source: normal lung tissue next to the tumor, taken at surgery. The CDR3 protein sequence reads: CASSFGQGGVDSQPQHF. At the DNA level, the sequence is TGTGCCAGCAGCTTTGGACAGGGTGGGGTAGATAGTCAGCCCCAGCATTTT.